This entry is about one TCR beta chain. Time point indicated: pre-treatment baseline. The data were obtained in a study of blood T cell dynamics during melanoma immunotherapy. The overall study: First-line therapy was either pembrolizumab or nivolumab with ipilimumab for metastatic melanoma.

Profiled with immunoSEQ multiplex PCR; TCRdb holds only in-frame clones, not every one. The repertoire includes some 9,800 clones, about 85% of them detected once, and more than 8.5% sits in the top ten. V lost 4 bases to trimming and J lost 3 bases; unmatched junction nucleotides: 3. CDR3 length: 14 residues. In germline, CDR1 is MRHNA, CDR2 SNTAGT. This clonotype was sampled from a human donor with melanoma. The material sequenced was blood, taken from a patient treated with checkpoint blockade. The chain couples TRBV6-4 to TRBJ2-3; 8 bases agree with TRBD2. Here the CDR3 reads CASSGLAGTDTQYF. CDR3 in DNA: TGTGCCAGCAGTGGTTTAGCGGGGACAGATACGCAGTATTTT.